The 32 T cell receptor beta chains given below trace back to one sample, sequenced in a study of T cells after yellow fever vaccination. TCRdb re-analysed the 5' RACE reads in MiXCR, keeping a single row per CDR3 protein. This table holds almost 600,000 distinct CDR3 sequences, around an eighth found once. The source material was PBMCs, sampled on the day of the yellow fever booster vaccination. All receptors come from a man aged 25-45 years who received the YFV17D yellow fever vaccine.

CDR3 protein: CASIWTSRNTQYF. The DNA of the CDR3 is TGTGCCAGCATCTGGACTAGCCGAAATACGCAGTATTTT. The chain has TRBV6-1 and TRBJ2-3; 8 nucleotides match TRBD2. The CDR3 sequence is 13 residues long. J was trimmed by 7 bases and V by 7 bases; bases with no gene match: 7. Germline values: CDR1 MNHNS, CDR2 SASEGT.

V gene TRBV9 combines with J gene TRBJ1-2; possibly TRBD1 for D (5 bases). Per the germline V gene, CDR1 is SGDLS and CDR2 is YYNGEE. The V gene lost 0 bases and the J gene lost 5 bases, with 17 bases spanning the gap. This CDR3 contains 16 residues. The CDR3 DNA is TGTGCCAGCAGCGTAGACATAAGCCAGGGTCAGTATGGCTACACCTTC. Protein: CASSVDISQGQYGYTF. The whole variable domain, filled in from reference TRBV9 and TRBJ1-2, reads DSGVTQTPKHLITATGQRVTLRCSPRSGDLSVYWYQQSLDQGLQFLIQYYNGEERAKGNILERFSAQQFPDLHSELNLSSLELGDSALYFCASSVDISQGQYGYTFGSGTRLTVV.

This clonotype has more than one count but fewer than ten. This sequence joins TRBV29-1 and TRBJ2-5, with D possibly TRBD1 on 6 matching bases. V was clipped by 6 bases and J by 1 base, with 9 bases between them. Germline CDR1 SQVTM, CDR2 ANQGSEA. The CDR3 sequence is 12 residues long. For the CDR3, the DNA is TGCAGCGTCACAGGGACCCAAGAGACCCAGTACTTC. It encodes CSVTGTQETQYF.

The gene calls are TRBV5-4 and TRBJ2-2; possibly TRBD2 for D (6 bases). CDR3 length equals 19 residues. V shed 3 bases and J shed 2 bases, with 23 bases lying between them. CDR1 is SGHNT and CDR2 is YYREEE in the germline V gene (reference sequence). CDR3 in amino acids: CASSYQSRELASNTGELFF. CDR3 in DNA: TGTGCCAGCAGCTATCAGTCGAGGGAGCTAGCGTCCAACACCGGGGAGCTGTTTTTT.

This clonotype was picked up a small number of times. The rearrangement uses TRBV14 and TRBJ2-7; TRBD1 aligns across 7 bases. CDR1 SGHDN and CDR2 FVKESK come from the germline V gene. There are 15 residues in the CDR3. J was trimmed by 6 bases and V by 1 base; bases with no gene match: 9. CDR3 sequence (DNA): TGTGCCAGCAGCCAAGGACTGGACAGGAGTTTCGAGCAGTACTTC. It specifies CASSQGLDRSFEQYF.

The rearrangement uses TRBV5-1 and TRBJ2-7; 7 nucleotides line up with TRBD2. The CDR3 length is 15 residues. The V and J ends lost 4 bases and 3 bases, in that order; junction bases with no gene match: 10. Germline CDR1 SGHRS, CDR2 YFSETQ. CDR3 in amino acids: CASSPAGEGFYEQYF. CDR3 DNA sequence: TGCGCCAGCAGCCCCGCGGGAGAAGGGTTCTACGAGCAGTACTTC.

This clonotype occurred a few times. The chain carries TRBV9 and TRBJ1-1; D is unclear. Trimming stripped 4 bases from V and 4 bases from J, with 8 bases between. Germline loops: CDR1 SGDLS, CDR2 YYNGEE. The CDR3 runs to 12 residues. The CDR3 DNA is TGTGCCAGCAGCCCTATTCGCACTGAAGCTTTCTTT. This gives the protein CASSPIRTEAFF.

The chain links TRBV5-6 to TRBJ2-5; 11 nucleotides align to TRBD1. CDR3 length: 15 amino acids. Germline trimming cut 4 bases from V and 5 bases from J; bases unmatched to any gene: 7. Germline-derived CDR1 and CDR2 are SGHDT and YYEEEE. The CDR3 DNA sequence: TGTGCCAGCAGCCCCGAGCGGGACAGGGGGGAGACCCAGTACTTC. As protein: CASSPERDRGETQYF.

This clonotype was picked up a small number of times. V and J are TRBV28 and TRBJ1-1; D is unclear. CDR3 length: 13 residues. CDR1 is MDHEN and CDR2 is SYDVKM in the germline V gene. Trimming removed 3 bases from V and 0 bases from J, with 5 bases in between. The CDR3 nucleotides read TGTGCCAGCAGTTTTACGATGAACACTGAAGCTTTCTTT. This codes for CASSFTMNTEAFF.

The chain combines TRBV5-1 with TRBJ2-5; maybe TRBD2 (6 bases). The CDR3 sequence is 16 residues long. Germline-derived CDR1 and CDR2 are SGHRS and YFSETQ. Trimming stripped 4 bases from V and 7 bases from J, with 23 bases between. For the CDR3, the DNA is TGCGCCAGCAGCCCCCCCGGGGGACGCCTTGGCTTGACCCAGTACTTC. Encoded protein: CASSPPGGRLGLTQYF.

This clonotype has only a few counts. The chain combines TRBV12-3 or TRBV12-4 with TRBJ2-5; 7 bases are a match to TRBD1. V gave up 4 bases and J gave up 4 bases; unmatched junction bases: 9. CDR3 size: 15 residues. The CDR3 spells CASSSSYRGGETQYF. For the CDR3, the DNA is TGTGCCAGCAGTTCCTCCTACAGGGGCGGAGAGACCCAGTACTTC.

CDR3 sequence: CASSPGSGRPSYNEQFF. CDR3 sequence (DNA): TGTGCCAGCAGCCCGGGTAGCGGGAGGCCTTCCTACAATGAGCAGTTCTTC. The chain is built from TRBV12-3 or TRBV12-4 and TRBJ2-1; 10 bases are a match to TRBD2. Trimming removed 6 bases from V and 1 base from J; junction bases left unmatched: 9. This CDR3 has 17 amino acids.

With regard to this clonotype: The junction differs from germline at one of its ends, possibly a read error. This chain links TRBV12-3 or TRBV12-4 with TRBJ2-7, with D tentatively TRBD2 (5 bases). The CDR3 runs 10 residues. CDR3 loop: CASSDGGRHF. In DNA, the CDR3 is TGTGCCAGCAGTGATGGCGGGCGACACTTC.

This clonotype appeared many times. The CDR3 bases are TGTGCCAGCAGCCAAGGTCTAACCGTCATTAACCCCTATGGCTACACCTTC. As protein: CASSQGLTVINPYGYTF. V is TRBV3-1 and J is TRBJ1-2; D call uncertain. V dropped 1 base and J dropped 4 bases, with 19 bases sitting between them. The CDR3 contains 17 residues. Germline lookup yields CDR1 LGHDT and CDR2 YNNKEL (reference sequence).

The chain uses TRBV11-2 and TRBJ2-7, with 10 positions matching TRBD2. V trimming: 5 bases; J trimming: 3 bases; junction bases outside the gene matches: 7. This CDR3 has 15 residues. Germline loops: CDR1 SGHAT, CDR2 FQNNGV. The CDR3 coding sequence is TGTGCCAGCAGCATCACTAGCGGGGAGGGCTACGAGCAGTACTTC. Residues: CASSITSGEGYEQYF.

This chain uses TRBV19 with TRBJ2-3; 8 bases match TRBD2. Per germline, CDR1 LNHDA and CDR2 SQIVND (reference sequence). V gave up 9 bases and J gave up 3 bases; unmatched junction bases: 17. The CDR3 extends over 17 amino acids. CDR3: CASADPLAGKRTDTQYF. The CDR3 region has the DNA TGTGCCAGCGCCGATCCCTTAGCGGGAAAGAGAACAGATACGCAGTATTTT.

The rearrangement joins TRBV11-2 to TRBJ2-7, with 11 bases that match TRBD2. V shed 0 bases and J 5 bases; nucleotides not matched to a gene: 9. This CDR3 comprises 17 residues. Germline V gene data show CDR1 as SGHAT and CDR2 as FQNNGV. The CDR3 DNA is TGTGCCAGCAGCTTAGAAGGGACTAGCGGCTTTCGGAACGAGCAGTACTTC. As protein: CASSLEGTSGFRNEQYF.

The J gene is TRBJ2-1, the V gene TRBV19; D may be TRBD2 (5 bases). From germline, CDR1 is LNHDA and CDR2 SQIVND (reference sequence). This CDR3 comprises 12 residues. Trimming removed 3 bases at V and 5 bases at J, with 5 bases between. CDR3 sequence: CASSIGNNEQFF. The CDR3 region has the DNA TGTGCCAGTAGTATCGGGAACAATGAGCAGTTCTTC.

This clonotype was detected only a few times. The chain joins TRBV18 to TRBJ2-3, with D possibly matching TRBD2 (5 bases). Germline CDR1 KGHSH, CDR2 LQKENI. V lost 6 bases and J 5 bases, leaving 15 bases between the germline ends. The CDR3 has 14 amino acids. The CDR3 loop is CASSYGRGQDTQYF. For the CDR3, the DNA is TGTGCCAGCTCGTACGGACGAGGGCAAGATACGCAGTATTTT.

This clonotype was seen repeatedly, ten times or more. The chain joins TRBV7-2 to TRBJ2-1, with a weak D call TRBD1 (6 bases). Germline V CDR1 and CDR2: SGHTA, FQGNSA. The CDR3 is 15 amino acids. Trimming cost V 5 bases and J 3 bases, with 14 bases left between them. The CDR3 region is CASSPRDTDYNEQFF. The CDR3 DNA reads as TGTGCCAGCAGCCCACGGGACACCGACTACAATGAGCAGTTCTTC. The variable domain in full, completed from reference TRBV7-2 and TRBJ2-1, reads GAGVSQSPSNKVTEKGKDVELRCDPISGHTALYWYRQSLGQGLEFLIYFQGNSAPDKSGLPSDRFSAERTGGSVSTLTIQRTQQEDSAVYLCASSPRDTDYNEQFFGPGTRLTVL.

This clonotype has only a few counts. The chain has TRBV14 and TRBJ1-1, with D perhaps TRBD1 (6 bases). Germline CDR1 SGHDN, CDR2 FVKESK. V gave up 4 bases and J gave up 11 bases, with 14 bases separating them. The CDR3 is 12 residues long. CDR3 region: CASSPTGVRAFF. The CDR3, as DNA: TGTGCCAGCAGCCCGACAGGCGTTAGGGCTTTCTTT.

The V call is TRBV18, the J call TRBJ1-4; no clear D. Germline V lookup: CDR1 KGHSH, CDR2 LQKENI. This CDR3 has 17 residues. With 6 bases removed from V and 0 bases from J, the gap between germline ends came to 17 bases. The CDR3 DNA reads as TGTGCCAGCTCCAAACTTCCCTTCACCTCAACTAATGAAAAACTGTTTTTT. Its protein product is CASSKLPFTSTNEKLFF.

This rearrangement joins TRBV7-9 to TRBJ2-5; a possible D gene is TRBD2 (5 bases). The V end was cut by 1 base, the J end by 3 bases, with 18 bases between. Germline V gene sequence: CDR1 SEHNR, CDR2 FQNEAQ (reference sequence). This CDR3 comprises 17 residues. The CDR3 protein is CASSLEVIQPGKETQYF. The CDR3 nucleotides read TGTGCCAGCAGCTTAGAGGTTATACAACCCGGGAAAGAGACCCAGTACTTC.

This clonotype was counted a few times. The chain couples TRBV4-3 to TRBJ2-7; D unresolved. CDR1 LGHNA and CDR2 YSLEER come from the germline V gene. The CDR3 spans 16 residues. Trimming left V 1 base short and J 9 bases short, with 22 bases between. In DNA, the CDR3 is TGCGCCAGCAGCCAAGGGTTGCTGGGTCTCGGTGAAGTGCAGTACTTC. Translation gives CASSQGLLGLGEVQYF.

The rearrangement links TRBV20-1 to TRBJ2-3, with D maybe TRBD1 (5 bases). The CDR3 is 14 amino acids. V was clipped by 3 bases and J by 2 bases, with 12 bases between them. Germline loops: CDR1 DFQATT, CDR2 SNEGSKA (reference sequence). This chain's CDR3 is CSARAWTSTDTQYF. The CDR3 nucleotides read TGCAGTGCTAGGGCCTGGACATCCACAGATACGCAGTATTTT.

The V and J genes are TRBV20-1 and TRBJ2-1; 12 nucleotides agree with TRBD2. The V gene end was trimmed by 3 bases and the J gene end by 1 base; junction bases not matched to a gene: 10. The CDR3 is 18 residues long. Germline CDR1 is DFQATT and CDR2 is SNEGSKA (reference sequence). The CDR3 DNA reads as TGCAGTGCTAGTTCCCGACTAGCGGGAGTCGGTTCCTACAATGAGCAGTTCTTC. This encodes CSASSRLAGVGSYNEQFF.

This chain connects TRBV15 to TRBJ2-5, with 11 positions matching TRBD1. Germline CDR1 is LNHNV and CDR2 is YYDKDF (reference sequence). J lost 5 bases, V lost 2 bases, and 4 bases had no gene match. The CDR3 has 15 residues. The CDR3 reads CATSRKDRGLETQYF. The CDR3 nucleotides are TGTGCCACCAGCAGAAAGGACAGGGGGCTGGAGACCCAGTACTTC.

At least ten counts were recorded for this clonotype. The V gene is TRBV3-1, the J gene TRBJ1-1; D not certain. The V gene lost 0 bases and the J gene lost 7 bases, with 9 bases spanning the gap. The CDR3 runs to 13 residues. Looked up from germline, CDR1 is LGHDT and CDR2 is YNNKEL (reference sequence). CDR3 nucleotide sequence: TGTGCCAGCAGCCAAGACAGGCGAAATGAAGCTTTCTTT. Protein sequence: CASSQDRRNEAFF. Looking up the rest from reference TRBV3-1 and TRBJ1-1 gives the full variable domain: DTAVSQTPKYLVTQMGNDKSIKCEQNLGHDTMYWYKQDSKKFLKIMFSYNNKELIINETVPNRFSPKSPDKAHLNLHINSLELGDSAVYFCASSQDRRNEAFFGQGTRLTVV.

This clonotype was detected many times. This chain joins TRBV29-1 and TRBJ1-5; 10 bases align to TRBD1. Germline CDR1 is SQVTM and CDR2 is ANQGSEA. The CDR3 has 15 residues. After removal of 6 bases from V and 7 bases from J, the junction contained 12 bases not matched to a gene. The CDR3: CSVIISGTGAQPQHF. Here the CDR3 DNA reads TGCAGCGTAATTATATCCGGGACAGGGGCCCAGCCCCAGCATTTT.

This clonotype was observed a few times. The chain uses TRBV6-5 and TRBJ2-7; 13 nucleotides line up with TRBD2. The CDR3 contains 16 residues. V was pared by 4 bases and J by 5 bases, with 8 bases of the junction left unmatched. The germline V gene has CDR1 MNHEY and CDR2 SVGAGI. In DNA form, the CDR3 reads TGTGCCAGCAGTTTGACTAGCGGGAGGTTCTCGGACGAGCAGTACTTC. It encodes CASSLTSGRFSDEQYF.

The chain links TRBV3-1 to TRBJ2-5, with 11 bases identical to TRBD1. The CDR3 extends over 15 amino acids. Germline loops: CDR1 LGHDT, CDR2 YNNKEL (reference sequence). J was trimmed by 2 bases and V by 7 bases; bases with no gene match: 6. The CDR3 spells CASKKGQGGQETQYF. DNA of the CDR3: TGTGCCAGCAAAAAGGGACAGGGGGGACAAGAGACCCAGTACTTC.

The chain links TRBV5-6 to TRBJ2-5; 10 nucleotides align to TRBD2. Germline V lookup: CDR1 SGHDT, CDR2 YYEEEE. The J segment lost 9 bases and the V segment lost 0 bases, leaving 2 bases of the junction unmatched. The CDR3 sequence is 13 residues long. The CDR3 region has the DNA TGTGCCAGCAGCTTGGAGCGGGAGGGCGCCCAGTACTTC. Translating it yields CASSLEREGAQYF.